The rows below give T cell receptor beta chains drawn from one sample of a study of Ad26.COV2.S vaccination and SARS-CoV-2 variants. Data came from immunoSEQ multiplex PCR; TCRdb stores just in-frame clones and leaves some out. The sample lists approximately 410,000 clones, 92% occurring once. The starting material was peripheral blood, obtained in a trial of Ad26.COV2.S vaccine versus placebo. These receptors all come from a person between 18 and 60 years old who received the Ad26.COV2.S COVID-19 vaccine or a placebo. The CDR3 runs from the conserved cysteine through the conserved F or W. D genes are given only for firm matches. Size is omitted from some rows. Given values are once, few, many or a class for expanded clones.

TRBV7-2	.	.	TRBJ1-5	CASTPRAGHQPQHF	TGTGCCAGCACCCCCCGGGCAGGGCATCAGCCCCAGCATTTT
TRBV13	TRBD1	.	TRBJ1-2	CASSIGDRANYGYTF	TGTGCCAGCAGTATCGGGGACAGGGCTAACTATGGCTACACCTTC
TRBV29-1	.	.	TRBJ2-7	CSVVTWGRGRDGYEQYF	TGCAGCGTTGTGACATGGGGTAGGGGCAGGGATGGGTACGAGCAGTACTTC
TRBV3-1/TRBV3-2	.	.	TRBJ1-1	CASSQQGIEAFF	TGTGCCAGCAGTCAACAGGGTATTGAAGCTTTCTTT
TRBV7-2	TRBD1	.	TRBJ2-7	CASSPMVWDRGYEQYF	TGTGCCAGCAGCCCTATGGTATGGGACAGGGGTTACGAGCAGTACTTC
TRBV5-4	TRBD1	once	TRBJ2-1	CASRRDRANNEQFF	TGTGCCAGCAGACGTGACAGGGCCAACAATGAGCAGTTCTTC
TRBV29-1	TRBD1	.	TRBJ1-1	CSVARGKNTEAFF	TGCAGCGTTGCCAGGGGGAAAAACACTGAAGCTTTCTTT
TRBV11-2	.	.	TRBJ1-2	CASSPGLPGANYGYTF	TGTGCCAGCAGCCCAGGCCTACCGGGAGCGAACTATGGCTACACCTTC
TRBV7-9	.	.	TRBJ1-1	CASSPVLGGSGTEAFF	TGTGCCAGCAGCCCCGTGCTGGGCGGGAGCGGCACTGAAGCTTTCTTT
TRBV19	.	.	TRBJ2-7	CAASPWAGHYEQYF	TGTGCCGCCTCACCATGGGCAGGGCATTACGAGCAGTACTTC
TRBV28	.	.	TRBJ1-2	CASSSDYGYTF	TGTGCCAGCAGTTCCGACTATGGCTACACCTTC
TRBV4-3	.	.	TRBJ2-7	CASSHGQSAYEQYF	TGCGCCAGCAGCCACGGACAGAGTGCCTACGAGCAGTACTTC
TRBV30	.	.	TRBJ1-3	CASHLYGAYTIYF	TGTGCCTCCCATCTTTATGGGGCATACACCATATATTTT
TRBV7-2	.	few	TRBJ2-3	CASSPRGFADTQYF	TGTGCCAGCAGCCCTAGGGGTTTCGCAGATACGCAGTATTTT
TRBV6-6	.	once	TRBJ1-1	CASSLNNPNTEAFF	TGTGCCAGCAGTTTGAACAACCCGAACACTGAAGCTTTCTTT
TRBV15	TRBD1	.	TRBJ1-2	CATSRGGQERYGYTF	TGTGCCACCAGCAGAGGAGGACAGGAGCGGTATGGCTACACCTTC
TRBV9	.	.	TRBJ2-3	CASSVVSTDTQYF	TGTGCCAGCAGCGTAGTTAGTACAGATACGCAGTATTTT
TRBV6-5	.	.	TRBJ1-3	CASSYSRQSSGNTIYF	TGTGCCAGCAGTTACTCTAGGCAGTCCTCTGGAAACACCATATATTTT
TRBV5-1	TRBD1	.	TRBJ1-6	CASHRGTYNSPLHF	TGCGCCAGCCACAGGGGCACCTATAATTCACCCCTCCACTTT
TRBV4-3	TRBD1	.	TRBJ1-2	CASSQDRTGTGTGYTF	TGCGCCAGCAGCCAAGATAGGACCGGGACAGGGACGGGCTACACCTTC
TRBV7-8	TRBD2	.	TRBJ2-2	CASSFLILRGGTGELFF	TGTGCCAGCAGCTTTTTAATCCTACGCGGGGGGACCGGGGAGCTGTTTTTT
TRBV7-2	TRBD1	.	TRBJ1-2	CASRETGGWGYTF	TGTGCCAGCAGAGAGACAGGGGGCTGGGGCTACACCTTC
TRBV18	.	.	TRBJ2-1	CASSPLPTGAASSYNEQFF	TGTGCCAGCTCACCATTACCCACGGGGGCCGCGAGCTCCTACAATGAGCAGTTCTTC
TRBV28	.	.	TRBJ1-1	CASSFLFSDMNTEAFF	TGTGCCAGCAGTTTCCTATTCAGTGATATGAACACTGAAGCTTTCTTT
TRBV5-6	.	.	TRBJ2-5	CASSYAGGETQYF	TGTGCCAGCAGCTATGCCGGCGGAGAGACCCAGTACTTC
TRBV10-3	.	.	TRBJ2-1	CAISESAEYSYNEQFF	TGTGCCATCAGTGAGTCCGCAGAATACTCCTACAATGAGCAGTTCTTC
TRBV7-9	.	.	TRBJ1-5	CASSLMTGGPQPQHF	TGTGCCAGCAGCCTAATGACCGGAGGTCCACAGCCCCAGCATTTT
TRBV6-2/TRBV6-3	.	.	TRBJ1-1	CASSYEHLTEAFF	TGTGCCAGCAGTTACGAACATTTGACTGAAGCTTTCTTT
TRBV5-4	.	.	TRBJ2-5	CASSSIGGLGPQETQYF	TGTGCCAGCAGCTCCATAGGGGGGCTAGGTCCCCAAGAGACCCAGTACTTC
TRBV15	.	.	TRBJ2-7	CATSRGADEQYF	TGTGCCACCAGCAGAGGCGCGGACGAGCAGTACTTC
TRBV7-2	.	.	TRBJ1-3	CASSLGPGPGNTIYF	TGTGCCAGCAGCTTAGGGCCGGGACCTGGAAACACCATATATTTT
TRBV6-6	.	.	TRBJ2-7	CASSYSRDYEQYF	TGTGCCAGCAGTTACTCGCGGGACTACGAGCAGTACTTC
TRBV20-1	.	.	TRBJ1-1	CSANENTEAFF	TGCAGTGCTAACGAGAACACTGAAGCTTTCTTT
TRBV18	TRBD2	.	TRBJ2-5	CASSPRSGVNQETQYF	TGTGCCAGCTCACCAAGAAGCGGGGTGAACCAAGAGACCCAGTACTTC
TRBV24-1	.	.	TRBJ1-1	CATSDFLINTEAFF	TGTGCCACCAGTGATTTCTTGATAAACACTGAAGCTTTCTTT
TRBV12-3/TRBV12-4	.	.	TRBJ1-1	CASSLARGGEAFF	TGTGCCAGCAGTTTAGCGCGGGGCGGCGAAGCTTTCTTT
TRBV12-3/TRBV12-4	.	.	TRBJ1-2	CASSLALRGGYTF	TGTGCCAGCAGTTTAGCGCTAAGGGGGGGCTACACCTTC
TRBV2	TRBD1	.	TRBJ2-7	CASRTGTGTYEQYF	TGTGCCAGCAGGACCGGGACAGGGACCTACGAGCAGTACTTC
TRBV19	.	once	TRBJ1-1	CASSINWGSRTEAFF	TGTGCCAGTAGTATAAATTGGGGGAGTCGTACTGAAGCTTTCTTT
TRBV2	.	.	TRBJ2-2	CATTGTITGELFF	TGTGCCACCACAGGGACCATTACCGGGGAGCTGTTTTTT
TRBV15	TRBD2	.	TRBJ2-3	CATSDRLAGITDTQYF	TGTGCCACCAGCGATCGACTAGCGGGGATCACAGATACGCAGTATTTT
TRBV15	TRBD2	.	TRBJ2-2	CATSRDYTSGATGELFF	TGTGCCACCAGCAGAGATTATACTAGCGGGGCGACCGGGGAGCTGTTTTTT
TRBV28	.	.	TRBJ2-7	CASNGRADEQYF	TGTGCCAGCAATGGCAGGGCCGACGAGCAGTACTTC
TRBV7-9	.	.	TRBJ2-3	CASSLARTDTQYF	TGTGCCAGCAGCTTAGCGCGGACAGATACGCAGTATTTT
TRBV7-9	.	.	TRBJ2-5	CASSLPGLETQYF	TGTGCCAGCAGCTTACCGGGTTTGGAGACCCAGTACTTC
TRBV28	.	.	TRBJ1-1	CASSVYTEAFF	TGTGCCAGCAGTGTCTACACGGAAGCTTTCTTT
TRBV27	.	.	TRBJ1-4	CASSRGGTNEKLFF	TGTGCCAGCAGCCGAGGGGGAACTAATGAAAAACTGTTTTTT
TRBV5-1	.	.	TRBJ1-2	CASSLEGGYGYTF	TGCGCCAGCAGCTTGGAAGGGGGCTATGGCTACACCTTC
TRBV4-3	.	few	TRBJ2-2	CASSQGAGRTGELFF	TGCGCCAGCAGCCAGGGGGCAGGGCGCACCGGGGAGCTGTTTTTT